The rows below give T cell receptor beta chains drawn from one sample of a study of CD8 T cells in ankylosing spondylitis. TCRdb re-derived calls from the 5' RACE reads in MiXCR, one entry per CDR3 protein. The sample lists about 96,000 distinct CDR3 sequences, about 8.1% occurring once. The sample consisted of blood, either unsorted or a sorted T cell fraction (not recorded which). The receptors come from a male donor with ankylosing spondylitis or in good health (not recorded which). CDR3s include the opening cysteine and the closing phenylalanine or tryptophan. A D gene is named only where the DNA matches it firmly. Size is stated for part of the rows, as once, few or many counts, or as a class when the clone is expanded.

DNA: TGCGCCAGCAGCTTGGCTAGCGGGGGGGTTGGTGAGCAGTTCTTC
CDR3: CASSLASGGVGEQFF
size: many
V: TRBV5-1
D: TRBD2
J: TRBJ2-1

DNA: TGTGCCTGGAAGTCCGGGAACACTGAAGCTTTCTTT
CDR3: CAWKSGNTEAFF
size: many
V: TRBV30
D: -
J: TRBJ1-1

DNA: TGTGCCAGCAGTTTCAACTGGGATTTTGCCACTGAAGCTTTCTTT
CDR3: CASSFNWDFATEAFF
size: few
V: TRBV28
D: -
J: TRBJ1-1

DNA: TGCAGTGCTATTCTTAGGAAGGGCGCAGATACGCAGTATTTT
CDR3: CSAILRKGADTQYF
size: many
V: TRBV20-1
D: -
J: TRBJ2-3

DNA: TGTGCCAGCAGCTTAGTTCATGCAAGCCAAGAGACCCAGTACTTC
CDR3: CASSLVHASQETQYF
size: -
V: TRBV7-2
D: -
J: TRBJ2-5

DNA: TGCAGTGCTAGAACGGGGACTAGCATTCAGACCCAGTACTTC
CDR3: CSARTGTSIQTQYF
size: many
V: TRBV20-1
D: TRBD2
J: TRBJ2-5

DNA: TGCGCCAGCAGCCCGGGGGCCGGGACAGGAGCCTATGGCTACACCTTC
CDR3: CASSPGAGTGAYGYTF
size: many
V: TRBV5-1
D: TRBD1
J: TRBJ1-2

DNA: TGCGCCAGCAGCCAGGACAGGAATTCCTACGAGCAGTACTTC
CDR3: CASSQDRNSYEQYF
size: -
V: TRBV4-1
D: TRBD1
J: TRBJ2-7

DNA: TGTGCCAGCAGCCAAGACAGGGCTCACTCTGGGGCCAACGTCCTGACTTTC
CDR3: CASSQDRAHSGANVLTF
size: few
V: TRBV7-2
D: TRBD1
J: TRBJ2-6

DNA: TGTGCCAGCAGCTATTTTCGACAGGAGCAGTACTTC
CDR3: CASSYFRQEQYF
size: many
V: TRBV3-1
D: -
J: TRBJ2-7

DNA: TGTGCCAGCAGCGTAGCCCAGGGGGATGAAAAACTGTTTTTT
CDR3: CASSVAQGDEKLFF
size: many
V: TRBV9
D: TRBD1
J: TRBJ1-4

DNA: TGTGCCAGCAGCCCACCTAGCGGGGGAGTCACAGATACGCAGTATTTT
CDR3: CASSPPSGGVTDTQYF
size: many
V: TRBV28
D: TRBD2
J: TRBJ2-3

DNA: TGTGCCAGCAAACCGGACAGGGGCCAAGAGACCCAGTACTTC
CDR3: CASKPDRGQETQYF
size: many
V: TRBV5-5
D: TRBD1
J: TRBJ2-5

DNA: TGTGCCAGCTCACCTCTCCCCCCGGGAAACAATCAGCCCCAGCATTTT
CDR3: CASSPLPPGNNQPQHF
size: many
V: TRBV18
D: -
J: TRBJ1-5

DNA: TGTGCCAGCAGTTCGGGACAGGGTGGCGAGCAGTACTTC
CDR3: CASSSGQGGEQYF
size: many
V: TRBV28
D: TRBD1
J: TRBJ2-7

DNA: TGCAGTGCTGGGACCCCCGGGCTCCACGAGCAGTACTTC
CDR3: CSAGTPGLHEQYF
size: many
V: TRBV20-1
D: -
J: TRBJ2-7

DNA: TGCGCCAGCAGCTTGGCGCGGTCTCAGGGGGATCACGAGCAGTACTTC
CDR3: CASSLARSQGDHEQYF
size: many
V: TRBV5-1
D: TRBD1
J: TRBJ2-7

DNA: TGTGCCAGCAGTGGGGCAGGGAGCTCCTACGAGCAGTACTTC
CDR3: CASSGAGSSYEQYF
size: many
V: TRBV2
D: -
J: TRBJ2-7

DNA: TGTGCCAGCAGTGATGCCCAAGTGACTAGCACAGATACGCAGTATTTT
CDR3: CASSDAQVTSTDTQYF
size: many
V: TRBV2
D: -
J: TRBJ2-3

DNA: TGTGCCAGCAGCTGGGCCGGGCTGCCTGAAAAACTGTTTTTT
CDR3: CASSWAGLPEKLFF
size: few
V: TRBV7-2
D: -
J: TRBJ1-4

DNA: TGCGCCAGCAGCTTGGTGCAGGGTCCCTACGAGCAGTACTTC
CDR3: CASSLVQGPYEQYF
size: many
V: TRBV5-1
D: -
J: TRBJ2-7

DNA: TGTGCCAGCAGCCGGGTACAGGGAGGTGAGCAGTTCTTC
CDR3: CASSRVQGGEQFF
size: few
V: TRBV3-1
D: -
J: TRBJ2-1

DNA: TGTGCCAGCAGCCCCACCAGGGTACCGCCAACAAACTTC
CDR3: CASSPTRVPPTNF
size: many
V: TRBV3-1
D: -
J: TRBJ2-4

DNA: TGTGCCAGCAGCTTAAGGACCGAGCAGTACTTC
CDR3: CASSLRTEQYF
size: many
V: TRBV7-2
D: -
J: TRBJ2-7

DNA: TGTGCCAGCAGCTTAGAGTTTAGCGGGGAACCACAAGAGACCCAGTACTTC
CDR3: CASSLEFSGEPQETQYF
size: many
V: TRBV7-9
D: TRBD2
J: TRBJ2-5

DNA: TGTGCCAGCAGCCTAAGCGCGGGGCGGGAGACCCAGTACTTC
CDR3: CASSLSAGRETQYF
size: many
V: TRBV12-3/TRBV12-4
D: -
J: TRBJ2-5

DNA: TGTGCCAGCAGTGAAGCGCTTAGCACGATTCGGTACTTC
CDR3: CASSEALSTIRYF
size: many
V: TRBV2
D: -
J: TRBJ2-4

DNA: TGTGCCAGCAGCGGGGACGGCAACACCGGGGAGCTGTTTTTT
CDR3: CASSGDGNTGELFF
size: few
V: TRBV9
D: -
J: TRBJ2-2

DNA: TGTGCCAGCAGGGCGCGGGACAACTCCTACAATGAGCAGTTCTTC
CDR3: CASRARDNSYNEQFF
size: -
V: TRBV14
D: -
J: TRBJ2-1

DNA: TGTGCCAGCAGCCAGGGGGACGGGGACCGTCGGCCCCAGCATTTT
CDR3: CASSQGDGDRRPQHF
size: many
V: TRBV4-2
D: -
J: TRBJ1-5

DNA: TGTGCCACCAGCCTAGGGGGCCAGGATCAGCCCCAGCATTTT
CDR3: CATSLGGQDQPQHF
size: many
V: TRBV15
D: TRBD1
J: TRBJ1-5

DNA: TGTGCCAGCAGTTACTCCAGGCCGGGACAGGGACACGAGCAGTACTTC
CDR3: CASSYSRPGQGHEQYF
size: many
V: TRBV6-5
D: TRBD1
J: TRBJ2-7

DNA: TGTGCCAGCAGTTACCTTACAGGGGCCACTGAAGCTTTCTTT
CDR3: CASSYLTGATEAFF
size: many
V: TRBV6-5
D: TRBD1
J: TRBJ1-1

DNA: TGTGCCAGCAGTTTTCTGATACAGGGTTCCCATGAGCAGTTCTTC
CDR3: CASSFLIQGSHEQFF
size: many
V: TRBV12-3/TRBV12-4
D: -
J: TRBJ2-1

DNA: TGTGCAACCCGCGGACAACCGAACACCGGGGAGCTGTTTTTT
CDR3: CATRGQPNTGELFF
size: many
V: TRBV19
D: -
J: TRBJ2-2

DNA: TGTGCCAGTAGTAAAGGGGTGGATAGATCCTACAATGAGCAGTTCTTC
CDR3: CASSKGVDRSYNEQFF
size: few
V: TRBV19
D: -
J: TRBJ2-1

DNA: TGTGCCACCGCAAACACGCACGATCAGCCCCAGCATTTT
CDR3: CATANTHDQPQHF
size: many
V: TRBV6-2/TRBV6-3
D: -
J: TRBJ1-5

DNA: TGTGCCAGCAGGGGACAGGGACCTTATGGCTACACCTTC
CDR3: CASRGQGPYGYTF
size: many
V: TRBV6-1
D: TRBD1
J: TRBJ1-2

DNA: TGTGCCAGCAGTTACGATCGGGAGGCTAGCGGCTACACCTTC
CDR3: CASSYDREASGYTF
size: -
V: TRBV6-5
D: -
J: TRBJ1-2

DNA: TGTGCCAGCAGCCCGACTCCTTATAGCAATCAGCCCCAGCATTTT
CDR3: CASSPTPYSNQPQHF
size: many
V: TRBV12-3/TRBV12-4
D: -
J: TRBJ1-5

DNA: TGTGCCTGCGGAAATAGGGGGTCGACAGGCCCATCACAGGGTCAGCCCCAGCATTTT
CDR3: CACGNRGSTGPSQGQPQHF
size: -
V: TRBV12-3/TRBV12-4
D: -
J: TRBJ1-5

DNA: TGTGCCAGCAGTTTAGGCCGGCTAGCGGGGGGAATAGATACGCAGTATTTT
CDR3: CASSLGRLAGGIDTQYF
size: few
V: TRBV12-3/TRBV12-4
D: TRBD2
J: TRBJ2-3

DNA: TGCAGTGCTAGAGATACAGGGGGGGGCAGGAACTATGGCTACACCTTC
CDR3: CSARDTGGGRNYGYTF
size: many
V: TRBV20-1
D: TRBD1
J: TRBJ1-2